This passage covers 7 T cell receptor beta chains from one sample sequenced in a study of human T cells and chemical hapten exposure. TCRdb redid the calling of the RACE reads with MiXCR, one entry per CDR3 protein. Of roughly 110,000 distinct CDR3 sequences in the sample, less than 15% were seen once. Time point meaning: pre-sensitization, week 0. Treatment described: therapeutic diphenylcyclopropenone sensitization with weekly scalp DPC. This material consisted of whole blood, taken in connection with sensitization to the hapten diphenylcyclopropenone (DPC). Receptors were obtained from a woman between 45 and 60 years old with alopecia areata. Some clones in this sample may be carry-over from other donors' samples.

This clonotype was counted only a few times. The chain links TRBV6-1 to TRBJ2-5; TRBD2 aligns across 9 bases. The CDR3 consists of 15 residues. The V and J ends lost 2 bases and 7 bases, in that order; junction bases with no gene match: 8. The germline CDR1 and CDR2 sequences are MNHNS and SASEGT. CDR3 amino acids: CASSERVSGSGTQYF. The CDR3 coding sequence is TGTGCCAGCAGTGAAAGGGTTAGCGGGAGTGGGACCCAGTACTTC.

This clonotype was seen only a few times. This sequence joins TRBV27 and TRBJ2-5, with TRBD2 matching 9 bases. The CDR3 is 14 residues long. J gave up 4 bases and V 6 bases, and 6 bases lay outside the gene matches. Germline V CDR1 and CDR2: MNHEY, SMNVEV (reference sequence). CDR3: CASRRSSGIETQYF. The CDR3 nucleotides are TGTGCCAGCAGGCGCTCTAGCGGGATAGAGACCCAGTACTTC.

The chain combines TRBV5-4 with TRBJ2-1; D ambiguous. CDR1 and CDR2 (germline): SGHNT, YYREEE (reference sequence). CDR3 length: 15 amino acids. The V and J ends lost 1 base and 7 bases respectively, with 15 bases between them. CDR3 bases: TGTGCCAGCAGCTTGTACGTACTCAGTCCTAATGAGCAGTTCTTC. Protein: CASSLYVLSPNEQFF.

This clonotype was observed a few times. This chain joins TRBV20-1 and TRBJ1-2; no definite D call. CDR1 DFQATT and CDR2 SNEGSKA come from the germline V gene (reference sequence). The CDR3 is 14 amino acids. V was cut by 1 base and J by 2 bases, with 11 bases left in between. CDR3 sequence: CSARVAGSNYGYTF. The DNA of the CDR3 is TGCAGTGCTAGAGTGGCAGGATCAAACTATGGCTACACCTTC.

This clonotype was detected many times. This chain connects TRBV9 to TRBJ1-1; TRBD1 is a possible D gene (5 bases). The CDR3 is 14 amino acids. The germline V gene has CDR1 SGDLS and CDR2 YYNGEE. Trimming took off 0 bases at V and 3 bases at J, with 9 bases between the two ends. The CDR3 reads CASSVEGLHTEAFF. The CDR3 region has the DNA TGTGCCAGCAGCGTAGAGGGGTTACACACTGAAGCTTTCTTT. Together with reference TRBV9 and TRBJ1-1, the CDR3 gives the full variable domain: DSGVTQTPKHLITATGQRVTLRCSPRSGDLSVYWYQQSLDQGLQFLIQYYNGEERAKGNILERFSAQQFPDLHSELNLSSLELGDSALYFCASSVEGLHTEAFFGQGTRLTVV.

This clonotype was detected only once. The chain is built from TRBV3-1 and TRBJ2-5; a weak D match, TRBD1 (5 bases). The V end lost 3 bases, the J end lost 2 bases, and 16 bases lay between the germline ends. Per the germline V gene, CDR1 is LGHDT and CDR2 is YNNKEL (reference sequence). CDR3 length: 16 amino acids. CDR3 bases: TGTGCCAGCAGCCAGCACTTGACAGAGACGCAAGAGACCCAGTACTTC. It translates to CASSQHLTETQETQYF.

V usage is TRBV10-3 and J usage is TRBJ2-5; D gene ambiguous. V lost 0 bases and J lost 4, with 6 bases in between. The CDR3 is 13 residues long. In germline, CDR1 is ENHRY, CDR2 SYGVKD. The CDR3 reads CAISESPLETQYF. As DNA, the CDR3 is TGTGCCATCAGTGAGTCCCCACTAGAGACCCAGTACTTC.